These 10 T cell receptor beta chains were sequenced from one sample in a study of shared clonotypes between healthy human individuals. The table came from immunoSEQ multiplex PCR; TCRdb's copy has only in-frame clones and leaves some out. The sample lists some 690,000 clones, about nine tenths occurring once. Sequencing input: memory CD8+ T cells from PBMCs. The subset here: CD45RO+ cells pooled with CCR7-negative TemRA cells. Receptors originate from a man between 18 and 29 years old in good health. Some clones in this sample may be carry-over from other donors' samples.

This chain connects TRBV7-9 to TRBJ2-5, with D perhaps given as TRBD1 or TRBD2 (7 bases each). The CDR3 length is 13 residues. Deletions cut 11 bases from V and 4 bases from J, with 17 bases between. CDR1 and CDR2 from the germline V gene are SEHNR and FQNEAQ (reference sequence). CDR3 sequence reads: CAGTTGRGETQYF. The CDR3 coding sequence is TGTGCCGGAACGACAGGGAGGGGAGAGACCCAGTACTTC. The full variable domain, completed using reference TRBV7-9 and TRBJ2-5, is DTGVSQNPRHKITKRGQNVTFRCDPISEHNRLYWYRQTLGQGPEFLTYFQNEAQLEKSRLLSDRFSAERPKGSFSTLEIQRTEQGDSAMYLCAGTTGRGETQYFGPGTRLLVL.

The chain joins TRBV29-1 to TRBJ2-7; D might be TRBD1 (6 bases). CDR1 SQVTM and CDR2 ANQGSEA come from the germline V gene. V lost 4 bases and J lost 0, with 13 bases in between. The CDR3 loop spans 14 amino acids. The CDR3 loop is CSVVTGISSYEQYF. The CDR3 coding sequence is TGCAGCGTTGTGACAGGAATTAGCTCCTACGAGCAGTACTTC.

The CDR3, as DNA: TGTGCCAGCAGCTTAGGCGGGGGGAACACTGAAGCTTTCTTT. Amino acids: CASSLGGGNTEAFF. The genes are TRBV7-9 and TRBJ1-1; D perhaps matches TRBD1 (5 bases). V dropped 1 base and J dropped 1 base, with 7 bases sitting between them. This CDR3 comprises 14 residues. Germline CDR1 is SEHNR and CDR2 is FQNEAQ (reference sequence).

The chain has TRBV27 and TRBJ2-7; the D gene is possibly TRBD2 (6 bases). The CDR3 has 15 amino acids. The V end was cut by 8 bases, the J end by 0 bases, with 17 bases between. From germline, CDR1 is MNHEY and CDR2 SMNVEV (reference sequence). In DNA, the CDR3 is TGTGCCAGCCTGGGGATGCGGGGTCCCTCCTACGAGCAGTACTTC. Protein product: CASLGMRGPSYEQYF.

The chain is built from TRBV28 and TRBJ2-3; no reliable D call. The CDR3 runs 13 residues. Germline V gives CDR1 MDHEN, CDR2 SYDVKM. Trimming took off 5 bases at V and 2 bases at J, with 8 bases between the two ends. Here the CDR3 DNA reads TGTGCCAGCAGTACCCTTAACACAGATACGCAGTATTTT. It encodes CASSTLNTDTQYF. Full variable domain (remainder filled in from reference TRBV28 and TRBJ2-3): DVKVTQSSRYLVKRTGEKVFLECVQDMDHENMFWYRQDPGLGLRLIYFSYDVKMKEKGDIPEGYSVSREKKERFSLILESASTNQTSMYLCASSTLNTDTQYFGPGTRLTVL.

The V call is TRBV27, the J call TRBJ1-1; a possible D gene is TRBD1 (6 bases). Trimming removed 5 bases at V and 1 base at J, with 14 bases between. The CDR3 has 15 residues. Germline lookup yields CDR1 MNHEY and CDR2 SMNVEV (reference sequence). CDR3 loop: CASSASGGANTEAFF. The CDR3 DNA is TGTGCCAGCAGTGCGTCTGGGGGGGCGAACACTGAAGCTTTCTTT.

This sequence joins TRBV28 and TRBJ2-5; D possibly corresponds to TRBD2 (6 bases). Germline CDR1 reads MDHEN; CDR2 reads SYDVKM. V was shortened by 4 bases and J by 2 bases, with 14 bases between the two germline ends. The CDR3 totals 15 residues. The CDR3 is CASSWIVAGQETQYF. The CDR3 DNA sequence: TGTGCCAGCAGTTGGATAGTGGCGGGACAAGAGACCCAGTACTTC.

V usage is TRBV9 and J usage is TRBJ1-4; weak D call: TRBD1 (5 bases). Germline V lookup: CDR1 SGDLS, CDR2 YYNGEE. The CDR3 spans 15 residues. V was pared by 0 bases and J by 7 bases, with 13 bases between. CDR3: CASSVGGLGREKLFF. Here the CDR3 DNA reads TGTGCCAGCAGCGTAGGTGGATTGGGGCGTGAAAAACTGTTTTTT.

The J gene is TRBJ1-1, the V gene TRBV9, with D hard to call. The V end was cut by 4 bases, the J end by 9 bases, with 19 bases between. This CDR3 spans 14 amino acids. The V gene's germline CDR1 is SGDLS and CDR2 YYNGEE. The CDR3 sequence: CASSPNLFGWKAFF. CDR3 bases: TGTGCCAGCAGCCCAAATCTTTTCGGTTGGAAAGCTTTCTTT.

The J gene is TRBJ2-5, the V gene TRBV28; D is perhaps TRBD1 or TRBD2 (5 bases each). Germline V CDR1 and CDR2: MDHEN, SYDVKM. With 7 bases removed from V and 5 bases from J, the gap between germline ends came to 26 bases. This CDR3 spans 17 amino acids. The CDR3 DNA sequence: TGTGCCAGCACTCGAAGGGGCGGACTGCGAGACACGGAGACCCAGTACTTC. Protein sequence: CASTRRGGLRDTETQYF.